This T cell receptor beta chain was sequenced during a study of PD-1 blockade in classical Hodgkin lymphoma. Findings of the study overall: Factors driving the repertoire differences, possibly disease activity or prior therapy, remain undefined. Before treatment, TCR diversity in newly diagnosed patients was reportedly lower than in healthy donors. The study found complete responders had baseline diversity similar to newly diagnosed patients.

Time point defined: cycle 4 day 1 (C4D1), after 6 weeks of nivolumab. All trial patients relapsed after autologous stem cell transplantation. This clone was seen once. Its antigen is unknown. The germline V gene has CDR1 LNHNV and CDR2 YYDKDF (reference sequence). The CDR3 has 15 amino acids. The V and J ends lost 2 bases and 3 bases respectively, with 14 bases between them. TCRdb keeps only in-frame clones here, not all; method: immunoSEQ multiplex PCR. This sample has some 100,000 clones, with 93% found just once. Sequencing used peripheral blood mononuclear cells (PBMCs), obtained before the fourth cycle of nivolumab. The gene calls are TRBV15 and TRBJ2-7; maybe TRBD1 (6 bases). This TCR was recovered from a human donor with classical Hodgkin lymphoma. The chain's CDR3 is CATSRRQGYGYEQYF. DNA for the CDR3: TGTGCCACCAGCAGACGGCAGGGGTACGGCTACGAGCAGTACTTC.